What follows are 32 T cell receptor beta chains derived from one specimen sequenced in a study of control samples from healthy donors and cancer patients. The assay was immunoSEQ multiplex PCR, and TCRdb's table has in-frame clones only and misses some. There are 55,000 to 70,000 clones in the sample; about 91% occur only once, and about 0.93% lies in the top ten. Sequences were obtained from PBMCs. The origin of the receptors is a man aged 25 to 40 with colorectal cancer.

This clone showed up just once. This rearrangement joins TRBV18 to TRBJ1-4; no clear D gene. This CDR3 is 16 amino acids long. Germline V gene sequence: CDR1 KGHSH, CDR2 LQKENI. V lost 2 bases and J lost 8, with 18 bases in between. The CDR3 DNA is TGTGCCAGCTCACCAGCCTCGTTTCCTATGCCGGAAAAACTGTTTTTT. It specifies CASSPASFPMPEKLFF.

The count of this clone is one. The chain links TRBV6-4 to TRBJ1-1; no definite D call. Trimming removed 4 bases at V and 4 bases at J, with 22 bases between. The CDR3 length is 17 residues. CDR1 and CDR2 from the germline V gene are MRHNA and SNTAGT. The CDR3 loop is CASSGPTVRGGGTEAFF. The CDR3 nucleotides read TGTGCCAGCAGTGGCCCAACCGTGCGGGGAGGAGGCACTGAAGCTTTCTTT.

This clone occurred once. The chain carries TRBV4-2 and TRBJ2-3; perhaps TRBD2 as D (6 bases). The V gene's germline CDR1 is LGHNA and CDR2 YNFKEQ. The CDR3 sequence is 16 residues long. V was trimmed by 0 bases and J by 1 base, leaving 11 bases between them. The CDR3 sequence: CASSQDGGERTDTQYF. CDR3 sequence (DNA): TGTGCCAGCAGCCAAGATGGCGGGGAACGCACAGATACGCAGTATTTT.

The chain joins TRBV6-5 to TRBJ1-6; D is possibly TRBD1 (5 bases). The CDR3 has 14 amino acids. The germline V gene has CDR1 MNHEY and CDR2 SVGAGI. Trimming stripped 5 bases from V and 7 bases from J, with 12 bases between. CDR3 residues: CASSPRVVNSPLHF. In DNA, the CDR3 is TGTGCCAGCAGTCCCAGGGTGGTGAATTCACCCCTCCACTTT.

V is TRBV7-2 and J is TRBJ1-1; 9 bases map to TRBD1. This CDR3 spans 13 amino acids. Germline V gene sequence: CDR1 SGHTA, CDR2 FQGNSA. Trimming at V came to 6 bases and at J to 5 bases, leaving 4 bases not matched to a gene. The DNA for the CDR3 is TGTGCCAGCAGGGGACAGGGAAAAACTGAAGCTTTCTTT. Translation: CASRGQGKTEAFF.

V and J are TRBV11-2 and TRBJ2-1; 8 bases agree with TRBD2. In germline, CDR1 is SGHAT, CDR2 FQNNGV. J lost 6 bases, V lost 0 bases, and 4 bases had no gene match. The CDR3 is 15 amino acids. Written as DNA, the CDR3 is TGTGCCAGCAGCTTAGACGGGGGGGCAATCAATGAGCAGTTCTTC. This sequence encodes CASSLDGGAINEQFF. Together with reference TRBV11-2 and TRBJ2-1, the CDR3 gives the full variable domain: EAGVAQSPRYKIIEKRQSVAFWCNPISGHATLYWYQQILGQGPKLLIQFQNNGVVDDSQLPKDRFSAERLKGVDSTLKIQPAKLEDSAVYLCASSLDGGAINEQFFGPGTRLTVL.

CDR3 in DNA: TGTGCCTCCAGGGATCACCGAGGTCGTGAGCAGTTCTTC. This encodes CASRDHRGREQFF. The chain uses TRBV6-5 and TRBJ2-1; possibly TRBD1 for D (5 bases). Trimming removed 11 bases from V and 9 bases from J, with 20 bases in between. CDR3 length equals 13 residues. CDR1 is MNHEY and CDR2 is SVGAGI in the germline V gene.

V is TRBV30 and J is TRBJ1-2, with 8 nucleotides matching TRBD1. CDR1 and CDR2 from the germline V gene are GTSNPN and SVGIG (reference sequence). The CDR3 contains 15 residues. The V and J ends lost 0 bases and 3 bases, in that order; junction bases with no gene match: 6. The CDR3 loop reads CAWSVLQGGHYGYTF. The DNA for the CDR3 is TGTGCCTGGAGTGTACTACAGGGGGGTCACTATGGCTACACCTTC. The full variable domain, rest sourced from reference TRBV30 and TRBJ1-2, is SQTIHQWPATLVQPVGSPLSLECTVEGTSNPNLYWYRQAAGRGLQLLFYSVGIGQISSEVPQNLSASRPQDRQFILSSKKLLLSDSGFYLCAWSVLQGGHYGYTFGSGTRLTVV.

A single count supports this clone. The chain carries TRBV7-2 and TRBJ2-7; TRBD2 aligns across 9 bases. Looked up from germline, CDR1 is SGHTA and CDR2 is FQGNSA. CDR3 length equals 15 residues. With 6 bases clipped from V and 3 bases from J, the junction kept 9 bases outside the gene matches. The CDR3 sequence: CASRSGLAYDYEQYV. The CDR3 bases are TGTGCCAGCAGGAGCGGACTAGCGTATGACTACGAGCAGTACGTC.

The chain couples TRBV29-1 to TRBJ1-5; maybe TRBD1 (6 bases). Trimming removed 6 bases from V and 4 bases from J, with 13 bases in between. Germline V gives CDR1 SQVTM, CDR2 ANQGSEA. This CDR3 is 13 amino acids long. CDR3 nucleotide sequence: TGCAGCGTGGGGGGCCTCGAAAATCAGCCCCAGCATTTT. As protein: CSVGGLENQPQHF.

This chain uses TRBV3-1 (or the pseudogene TRBV3-2) with TRBJ2-1, with D perhaps assigned TRBD1 or TRBD2 (6 bases each). The V gene lost 1 base and the J gene lost 10 bases, with 11 bases spanning the gap. In germline, CDR1 is LGHDT, CDR2 YNNKEL (reference sequence). The CDR3 spans 13 residues. In DNA form, the CDR3 reads TGTGCCAGCAGCCAAGTAGGGGGGACAGAGCAGTTCTTC. Its protein product is CASSQVGGTEQFF.

This chain uses TRBV27 with TRBJ2-4; D unclear. In germline, CDR1 is MNHEY, CDR2 SMNVEV (reference sequence). V lost 6 bases and J lost 0, with 12 bases in between. The CDR3 is made up of 15 amino acids. CDR3 DNA sequence: TGTGCCAGCAGCTCCCCCGGCCTAGCCAAAAACATTCAGTACTTC. Amino acids: CASSSPGLAKNIQYF.

The J gene is TRBJ1-4, the V gene TRBV21-1. TRBV21-1 is a pseudogene segment. The CDR3 is made up of 16 amino acids. Here the CDR3 reads CASSKAPGGTNEKLFF. CDR3 coding DNA: TGTGCCAGCAGCAAAGCGCCCGGGGGCACTAATGAAAAACTGTTTTTT.

The CDR3 region has the DNA TGTGCCAGCAGCTTTGGCGACTACGAGCAGTACTTC. Protein product: CASSFGDYEQYF. The chain links TRBV11-2 to TRBJ2-7; D is unclear. Per germline, CDR1 SGHAT and CDR2 FQNNGV. Trimming pared 3 bases from V and 3 bases from J, leaving 6 bases between. The length of the CDR3 is 12 residues.

The gene calls are TRBV7-2 and TRBJ1-1; D uncertain. This CDR3 has 12 amino acids. In germline, CDR1 is SGHTA, CDR2 FQGNSA. The ends were cut back, 3 bases at V and 4 bases at J, with 6 bases in the middle. In nucleotides, the CDR3 is TGTGCCAGCAGCTTTTCTGGCACTGAAGCTTTCTTT. It yields the protein CASSFSGTEAFF.

V usage is TRBV30 and J usage is TRBJ2-1, with D tentatively TRBD2 (6 bases). Germline V gene sequence: CDR1 GTSNPN, CDR2 SVGIG (reference sequence). This CDR3 is built from 13 residues. V lost 6 bases to trimming and J lost 2 bases, with 11 bases between them. The CDR3 bases are TGTGCCTGTCTTGGGGGGACCTACAATGAGCAGTTCTTC. It translates to CACLGGTYNEQFF.

V and J are TRBV6-6 and TRBJ2-7; TRBD1 matches 9 bases. Germline V gene sequence: CDR1 MNHNY, CDR2 SVGAGI (reference sequence). The ends lost 2 bases at V and 6 bases at J; junction bases unmatched: 11. CDR3 size: 16 residues. As DNA, the CDR3 is TGTGCCAGCAGTTACCAGTCGGGACAGGGACGTCTCGAGCAGTACTTC. It is translated as CASSYQSGQGRLEQYF.

The chain couples TRBV10-1 to TRBJ2-1; 8 nucleotides match TRBD1. Germline-derived CDR1 and CDR2 are WNHNN and SYGVQD (reference sequence). V lost 4 bases to trimming and J lost 3 bases; unmatched junction nucleotides: 8. This CDR3 is built from 16 residues. CDR3 nucleotides: TGCGCCAGCAGTGGATCCGGGACAGGCCTCTACAATGAGCAGTTCTTC. It yields the protein CASSGSGTGLYNEQFF.

This chain uses TRBV7-9 with TRBJ1-5; a weak D match, TRBD1 (5 bases). The CDR3 length is 16 residues. V shed 5 bases and J shed 5 bases, with 19 bases lying between them. CDR1 and CDR2 from the germline V gene are SEHNR and FQNEAQ (reference sequence). As DNA, the CDR3 is TGTGCCAGCAGCCTCTCGGGACGTGGGGGATATCAGCCCCAGCATTTT. Protein sequence: CASSLSGRGGYQPQHF.

The gene calls are TRBV6-5 and TRBJ1-4; maybe TRBD1 (5 bases). The CDR3 contains 14 residues. The V gene's germline CDR1 is MNHEY and CDR2 SVGAGI. V lost 6 bases and J 5 bases, leaving 13 bases between the germline ends. The CDR3 DNA is TGTGCCAGCAGAGAGGGGCTCTCGAATGAAAAACTGTTTTTT. Translating it yields CASREGLSNEKLFF.

In its sample, this clone was seen once. This chain links TRBV12-3 or TRBV12-4 with TRBJ2-2; D unclear. CDR3 length: 12 residues. Trimming shortened V by 6 bases and J by 3 bases, and 5 bases separated the two germline ends. CDR3 coding DNA: TGTGCCAGCAGGCCATACACCGGGGAGCTGTTTTTT. It translates to CASRPYTGELFF.

CDR3 residues: CASSPSGGATDTQYF. The CDR3 DNA reads TGTGCCAGCAGCCCTAGCGGGGGGGCGACAGATACGCAGTATTTT. The chain has TRBV11-2 and TRBJ2-3; 12 bases align to TRBD2. Germline V gene sequence: CDR1 SGHAT, CDR2 FQNNGV. CDR3 length equals 15 residues. J gave up 3 bases and V 5 bases, and 3 bases lay outside the gene matches. Supplemented by reference TRBV11-2 and TRBJ2-3, the full variable domain reads EAGVAQSPRYKIIEKRQSVAFWCNPISGHATLYWYQQILGQGPKLLIQFQNNGVVDDSQLPKDRFSAERLKGVDSTLKIQPAKLEDSAVYLCASSPSGGATDTQYFGPGTRLTVL.

The chain joins TRBV5-4 to TRBJ1-2; TRBD1 matches 12 bases. V lost 4 bases, J lost 3 bases, and 7 bases stayed unmatched. CDR3 length: 16 amino acids. Per germline, CDR1 SGHNT and CDR2 YYREEE (reference sequence). CDR3 nucleotides: TGTGCCAGCAGCATTGGGGACAGGGGGCGATACTATGGCTACACCTTC. Protein: CASSIGDRGRYYGYTF.

CDR3: CASGFGTLNQPQHF. CDR3 DNA sequence: TGTGCCAGCGGATTCGGGACACTTAATCAGCCCCAGCATTTT. The chain carries TRBV5-6 and TRBJ1-5; tentative D call: TRBD1 (6 bases). Per germline, CDR1 SGHDT and CDR2 YYEEEE. Trimming removed 7 bases at V and 4 bases at J, with 15 bases between. The CDR3 length is 14 residues.

This chain connects TRBV6-5 to TRBJ2-3; 9 nucleotides align to TRBD1. The CDR3 is made up of 15 amino acids. J was trimmed by 4 bases and V by 2 bases; bases with no gene match: 4. CDR1 is MNHEY and CDR2 is SVGAGI in the germline V gene. CDR3 loop: CASSYHRGLADTQYF. CDR3 bases: TGTGCCAGCAGTTACCACAGGGGGCTAGCAGATACGCAGTATTTT.

To note about this clone: The junction does not match germline at one end; this may be a read error. The gene calls are TRBV5-5 and TRBJ1-5; D unresolved. CDR3 length: 15 residues. In germline, CDR1 is SGHKS, CDR2 YYEKEE (reference sequence). The CDR3 region has the DNA TGTGCCAGCAGCTTCGGGTCAGCCGCCGATCACCCCCAGCATTTT. It yields the protein CASSFGSAADHPQHF.

V is TRBV6-2 or TRBV6-3 and J is TRBJ2-7, with 11 bases fitting TRBD1. After removal of 6 bases from V and 4 bases from J, the junction contained 14 bases not matched to a gene. The CDR3 loop spans 17 amino acids. Germline V gene data show CDR1 as MNHEY and CDR2 as SVGEGT. For the CDR3, the DNA is TGTGCCAGCAGCCGACCTCTACACCGGGACAGGGGGTACGAGCAGTACGTC. This gives the protein CASSRPLHRDRGYEQYV.

This clone came up once. The J gene is TRBJ2-1, the V gene TRBV7-9; 9 bases agree with TRBD2. CDR1 SEHNR and CDR2 FQNEAQ come from the germline V gene (reference sequence). The J segment lost 6 bases and the V segment lost 7 bases, leaving 7 bases of the junction unmatched. The CDR3 covers 14 residues. CDR3 sequence (DNA): TGTGCCAGCATCCGAGGGACTAGCTTCAATGAGCAGTTCTTC. Translating gives CASIRGTSFNEQFF.

The chain couples TRBV5-4 to TRBJ2-7, with 7 bases identical to TRBD1. The CDR3 extends over 14 amino acids. Germline V gene lookup returns CDR1 SGHNT and CDR2 YYREEE (reference sequence). Trimming took 5 bases from V and 1 from J; bases not matched to a gene: 6. The chain's CDR3 is CASRQTTGSYEQYF. The CDR3 DNA sequence: TGTGCCAGCAGACAAACGACAGGGTCCTACGAGCAGTACTTC.

The chain has TRBV27 and TRBJ2-1; a possible D gene is TRBD1 (5 bases). The germline V and J ends were trimmed by 0 bases and 10 bases, with 16 bases remaining between them. Germline CDR1 reads MNHEY; CDR2 reads SMNVEV (reference sequence). The CDR3 runs to 15 residues. CDR3 sequence (DNA): TGTGCCAGCAGTTTATCGAAAGGGGCAGGGAACGAGCAGTTCTTC. It codes for CASSLSKGAGNEQFF.

In this sample, this clone turned up once. V usage is TRBV9 and J usage is TRBJ1-2; perhaps TRBD1 as D (5 bases). Looked up from germline, CDR1 is SGDLS and CDR2 is YYNGEE. The CDR3 sequence is 14 residues long. V lost 1 base and J lost 7, with 14 bases in between. The CDR3 region has the DNA TGTGCCAGCAGCGTATCTGGGACGGTCGGTGGCTACACCTTC. This encodes CASSVSGTVGGYTF.

The CDR3: CAWSVAILSDNTEAFF. In DNA form, the CDR3 reads TGTGCCTGGAGTGTTGCCATCCTCAGTGACAACACTGAAGCTTTCTTT. The chain has TRBV30 and TRBJ1-1; D is unresolved. This CDR3 has 16 residues. V dropped 0 bases and J dropped 2 bases, with 16 bases sitting between them. Germline lookup yields CDR1 GTSNPN and CDR2 SVGIG (reference sequence).